These 17 T cell receptor beta chains came from one sample sequenced in a study of OX40 agonist ivuxolimab in advanced cancers. TCRdb keeps only in-frame clones here, not all; method: immunoSEQ multiplex PCR. The sample yields 61,000 or so clones, less than 90% seen once. The starting material was CD4+ or CD8+ T cells sorted from blood, obtained in a trial of the OX40 agonist ivuxolimab. The source of these receptors is an adult with an advanced solid tumor such as melanoma, head and neck, liver or kidney cancer.

CDR3 in amino acids: CASSPPDTGELFF. CDR3 DNA: TGTGCCAGCAGTCCCCCGGATACCGGGGAGCTGTTTTTT. This chain links TRBV28 with TRBJ2-2, with no clear D. Trimming removed 5 bases at V and 5 bases at J, with 9 bases between. CDR3 length: 13 residues. Germline CDR1 and CDR2: MDHEN and SYDVKM. Together with reference TRBV28 and TRBJ2-2, the CDR3 gives the full variable domain: DVKVTQSSRYLVKRTGEKVFLECVQDMDHENMFWYRQDPGLGLRLIYFSYDVKMKEKGDIPEGYSVSREKKERFSLILESASTNQTSMYLCASSPPDTGELFFGEGSRLTVL.

The rearrangement uses TRBV15 and TRBJ2-4, with D maybe TRBD2 (6 bases). Trimming took 8 bases from V and 10 from J, leaving 15 bases between them. Germline V gene data show CDR1 as LNHNV and CDR2 as YYDKDF (reference sequence). The CDR3 runs to 12 residues. The CDR3 DNA reads as TGTGCCACCGGCGGGGACCAAGCAATTCAGTACTTC. Its translation: CATGGDQAIQYF.

The chain recombines TRBV18 with TRBJ2-3; TRBD2 matches at 9 bases. CDR3 length equals 16 residues. In germline, CDR1 is KGHSH, CDR2 LQKENI. Germline trimming cut 6 bases from V and 1 base from J; bases unmatched to any gene: 8. For the CDR3, the DNA is TGTGCCAGCTCCCGACTAGCGGAGACCCGCACAGATACGCAGTATTTT. It encodes CASSRLAETRTDTQYF. Variable domain in full (rest from reference TRBV18 and TRBJ2-3): NAGVMQNPRHLVRRRGQEARLRCSPMKGHSHVYWYRQLPEEGLKFMVYLQKENIIDESGMPKERFSAEFPKEGPSILRIQQVVRGDSAAYFCASSRLAETRTDTQYFGPGTRLTVL.

V and J are TRBV7-9 and TRBJ2-3; D remains ambiguous. There are 12 residues in the CDR3. The V and J ends lost 5 bases and 6 bases respectively, with 9 bases between them. Germline V gene sequence: CDR1 SEHNR, CDR2 FQNEAQ (reference sequence). CDR3 nucleotides: TGTGCCAGCAGCCGCGTCGGGGATACGCAGTATTTT. This encodes CASSRVGDTQYF. The full variable domain, with the rest looked up from reference TRBV7-9 and TRBJ2-3, is DTGVSQNPRHKITKRGQNVTFRCDPISEHNRLYWYRQTLGQGPEFLTYFQNEAQLEKSRLLSDRFSAERPKGSFSTLEIQRTEQGDSAMYLCASSRVGDTQYFGPGTRLTVL.

The chain uses TRBV6-4 and TRBJ2-1, with D maybe TRBD1 (5 bases). The CDR3 totals 15 residues. Germline values: CDR1 MRHNA, CDR2 SNTAGT. V shed 0 bases and J shed 8 bases, with 14 bases lying between them. The DNA of the CDR3 is TGTGCCAGCAGTGACTCCCAGGGCCCTTTCGATGAGCAGTTCTTC. As protein: CASSDSQGPFDEQFF.

The CDR3 bases are TGCGCCAGCAGCTTCGGAGAGACTGGGGCCAACGTCCTGACTTTC. This codes for CASSFGETGANVLTF. The chain couples TRBV5-1 to TRBJ2-6; no definite D call. V was clipped by 2 bases and J by 2 bases, with 8 bases between them. The CDR3 extends over 15 amino acids. Germline CDR1 and CDR2: SGHRS and YFSETQ.

The chain joins TRBV12-5 to TRBJ2-3; possibly TRBD1 for D (6 bases). CDR1 and CDR2 from the germline V gene are LGHNT and FRNRAP. Trimming removed 1 base at V and 6 bases at J, with 8 bases between. The CDR3 consists of 13 residues. In DNA form, the CDR3 reads TGTGCTAGTGGTTTGGATCAGGGGGATACGCAGTATTTT. This codes for CASGLDQGDTQYF.

The rearrangement joins TRBV19 to TRBJ1-5; the D is unclear. The V and J ends lost 6 bases and 1 base respectively, with 19 bases between them. Germline CDR1 reads LNHDA; CDR2 reads SQIVND (reference sequence). The CDR3 is 17 amino acids. The CDR3 DNA sequence: TGTGCCAGTAGGGGATGGGTCCGAGGCCAAAGCAATCAGCCCCAGCATTTT. Amino acid sequence: CASRGWVRGQSNQPQHF.

V is TRBV9 and J is TRBJ1-2, with a tentative D call TRBD1 (5 bases). The CDR3 extends over 13 amino acids. Between the trimmed V and J ends, which lost 3 bases and 3 bases, there was a span of 9 bases. Germline V gene lookup returns CDR1 SGDLS and CDR2 YYNGEE. As DNA, the CDR3 is TGTGCCAGCAGCGATACAGGTGACTATGGCTACACCTTC. Protein product: CASSDTGDYGYTF.

The table lists this clone with many counts. V usage is TRBV10-2 and J usage is TRBJ1-5; D call uncertain. The CDR3 extends over 14 amino acids. In germline, CDR1 is WSHSY, CDR2 SAAADI. Trimming removed 2 bases from V and 4 bases from J, with 9 bases in between. For the CDR3, the DNA is TGCGCCAGCAGTGAGATACAATCAAATCAGCCCCAGCATTTT. Its protein product is CASSEIQSNQPQHF.

This chain joins TRBV2 and TRBJ2-7; D not resolved. Germline CDR1 SNHLY, CDR2 FYNNEI. This CDR3 has 13 residues. With 6 bases removed from V and 3 bases from J, the gap between germline ends came to 12 bases. CDR3 in DNA: TGTGCCAGCAGCGCAAGACCGGGCTACGAGCAGTACTTC. It encodes CASSARPGYEQYF.

The chain is built from TRBV6-5 and TRBJ1-4, with TRBD1 as a possible D gene (5 bases). V was shortened by 1 base and J by 8 bases, with 17 bases between the two germline ends. The CDR3 covers 16 residues. Germline V gene lookup returns CDR1 MNHEY and CDR2 SVGAGI. Here the CDR3 DNA reads TGTGCCAGCAGTTACTACTCCGGGACGCGGAGAGAAAAACTGTTTTTT. Protein: CASSYYSGTRREKLFF.

The rearrangement uses TRBV14 and TRBJ2-7; weak D call: TRBD2 (6 bases). Between the trimmed V and J ends, which lost 2 bases and 2 bases, there was a span of 19 bases. Germline values: CDR1 SGHDN, CDR2 FVKESK. The CDR3 totals 17 residues. The CDR3 coding sequence is TGTGCCAGCAGCCAACCCAAGCCGGACGGGACTCCCTACGAGCAGTACTTC. This codes for CASSQPKPDGTPYEQYF.

The genes are TRBV19 and TRBJ2-5; D is uncertain. The CDR3 consists of 13 residues. Trimming removed 3 bases from V and 5 bases from J, with 10 bases in between. Germline CDR1 reads LNHDA; CDR2 reads SQIVND (reference sequence). CDR3 sequence: CASSIQPRETQYF. In DNA form, the CDR3 reads TGTGCCAGTAGTATTCAACCCCGGGAGACCCAGTACTTC.

The chain uses TRBV7-2 and TRBJ2-3; perhaps TRBD1 as D (6 bases). CDR1 is SGHTA, CDR2 FQGNSA, per germline. The V end was cut by 7 bases, the J end by 4 bases, with 18 bases between. The CDR3 contains 15 residues. CDR3 in DNA: TGTGCCAGCACCTGGGGGACATGGGCGGCAGATACGCAGTATTTT. Protein: CASTWGTWAADTQYF.

The rearrangement uses TRBV6-5 and TRBJ2-7; TRBD2 might be the D (5 bases). Germline V gene sequence: CDR1 MNHEY, CDR2 SVGAGI. This CDR3 has 11 amino acids. V shed 5 bases and J shed 5 bases, with 7 bases lying between them. CDR3 region: CASSVRDEQYF. The CDR3 DNA sequence: TGTGCCAGCAGTGTGCGGGACGAGCAGTACTTC.

The sample holds a few counts of this clone. The rearrangement uses TRBV4-3 and TRBJ1-5; D is unresolved. The germline V gene has CDR1 LGHNA and CDR2 YSLEER. V lost 0 bases and J 5 bases, leaving 5 bases between the germline ends. The CDR3 totals 13 residues. CDR3 sequence reads: CASSQDGDQPQHF. CDR3 nucleotide sequence: TGCGCCAGCAGCCAAGACGGGGATCAGCCCCAGCATTTT.